Each of the 27 T cell receptor beta chains below was sequenced from the same sample in a study of T cells in Graves' hyperthyroidism and ophthalmopathy. Regions amplified from RNA transcripts were the TCR beta CDR3 regions. The HTBI set primed first-round TCR CDR3 RT-PCR. TCRdb ran MiXCR on the multiplex PCR reads and lists one entry per CDR3 protein. The sample has fewer than 250,000 distinct CDR3 sequences; about a sixth are singletons. What was sequenced was blood. The receptors originated from a man over 45 with Graves' hyperthyroidism.

This sequence joins TRBV7-9 and TRBJ1-2; the D gene is possibly TRBD1 (6 bases). Germline V gene data show CDR1 as SEHNR and CDR2 as FQNEAQ (reference sequence). With 2 bases removed from V and 5 bases from J, the gap between germline ends came to 12 bases. The CDR3 consists of 14 residues. The CDR3 coding sequence is TGTGCCAGCAGCTTACTAGGACAGTCATATGGCTACACCTTC. Residues: CASSLLGQSYGYTF.

The chain employs TRBV5-1 and TRBJ1-4, with D maybe TRBD1 (5 bases). This CDR3 region has 14 residues. V lost 4 bases and J lost 3, with 10 bases in between. From germline, CDR1 is SGHRS and CDR2 YFSETQ. The CDR3 spells CASSPAGANEKLFF. The CDR3 nucleotides are TGCGCCAGCAGCCCGGCGGGGGCTAATGAAAAACTGTTTTTT. Using reference TRBV5-1 and TRBJ1-4 for the parts outside the CDR3, the full variable domain is KAGVTQTPRYLIKTRGQQVTLSCSPISGHRSVSWYQQTPGQGLQFLFEYFSETQRNKGNFPGRFSGRQFSNSRSEMNVSTLELGDSALYLCASSPAGANEKLFFGSGTQLSVL.

This clonotype appeared many times. The CDR3 DNA follows: TGTGCCTGGACTCTAGGGGGTACTGAAGCTTTCTTT. Amino acid sequence: CAWTLGGTEAFF. The chain couples TRBV30 to TRBJ1-1; D perhaps matches TRBD1 (6 bases). Trimming took 4 bases from V and 5 from J, leaving 11 bases between them. The CDR3 is 12 residues long. Germline V gene sequence: CDR1 GTSNPN, CDR2 SVGIG (reference sequence).

This clonotype has just a few counts. The chain carries TRBV20-1 and TRBJ2-2, with D hard to call. In germline, CDR1 is DFQATT, CDR2 SNEGSKA (reference sequence). This CDR3 is 11 amino acids long. V lost 6 bases and J 6 bases, leaving 8 bases between the germline ends. The CDR3 region is CSAGMAGELFF. The CDR3 DNA is TGCAGTGCAGGAATGGCCGGGGAGCTGTTTTTT.

In its sample, this clonotype was seen once. V gene TRBV9 combines with J gene TRBJ2-5; the match to TRBD2 covers 8 bases. CDR3 length: 15 residues. Germline values: CDR1 SGDLS, CDR2 YYNGEE. V lost 0 bases to trimming and J lost 5 bases; unmatched junction nucleotides: 6. The CDR3 reads CASSVGGLVGETQYF. CDR3 DNA: TGTGCCAGCAGCGTAGGGGGACTAGTGGGGGAGACCCAGTACTTC.

This clonotype was picked up many times. The rearrangement uses TRBV20-1 and TRBJ2-5; TRBD1 matches 10 bases. The germline CDR1 and CDR2 sequences are DFQATT and SNEGSKA (reference sequence). Germline trimming cut 6 bases from V and 0 bases from J; bases unmatched to any gene: 7. This CDR3 is 15 amino acids long. For the CDR3, the DNA is TGCAGTGCCGAAAGACAGGGGGCGTACCAAGAGACCCAGTACTTC. Protein product: CSAERQGAYQETQYF.

V gene TRBV7-9 combines with J gene TRBJ1-1; D gene ambiguous. The CDR3 extends over 13 amino acids. Trimming removed 0 bases from V and 4 bases from J, with 6 bases in between. The V gene's germline CDR1 is SEHNR and CDR2 FQNEAQ (reference sequence). CDR3 in DNA: TGTGCCAGCAGCTTAGCTCGAGCCACTGAAGCTTTCTTT. Translation gives CASSLARATEAFF.

At least ten counts were recorded for this clonotype. The gene calls are TRBV28 and TRBJ2-6; D unresolved. This CDR3 has 14 residues. CDR1 is MDHEN and CDR2 is SYDVKM in the germline V gene. V was clipped by 6 bases and J by 5 bases, with 11 bases between them. The CDR3 nucleotides are TGTGCCAGCAGATCTCGCAGGAGGGCCAACGTCCTGACTTTC. Protein product: CASRSRRRANVLTF.

This clonotype has ten or more counts. The chain employs TRBV28 and TRBJ1-1; D gene ambiguous. Germline-derived CDR1 and CDR2 are MDHEN and SYDVKM. This CDR3 region has 15 residues. The ends were cut back, 0 bases at V and 1 base at J, with 9 bases in the middle. The CDR3 DNA sequence: TGTGCCAGCAGTTTATGGTTCGATCCGAACACTGAAGCTTTCTTT. Its translation is CASSLWFDPNTEAFF.

This clonotype was seen at least ten times. V and J are TRBV12-3 or TRBV12-4 and TRBJ2-1, with 7 bases identical to TRBD2. The CDR3 loop spans 12 amino acids. V lost 6 bases to trimming and J lost 14 bases; unmatched junction nucleotides: 10. The CDR3 reads CASSPLTGTKFF. DNA of the CDR3: TGTGCCAGCAGCCCCCTGACCGGGACTAAGTTCTTC.

In this sample, this clonotype turned up many times. V gene TRBV7-9 combines with J gene TRBJ2-7; no reliable D call. Trimming shortened V by 1 base and J by 2 bases, and 3 bases separated the two germline ends. The CDR3 runs 12 residues. Germline values: CDR1 SEHNR, CDR2 FQNEAQ (reference sequence). The CDR3 sequence: CASSLDPYEQYF. CDR3 nucleotide sequence: TGTGCCAGCAGCTTAGACCCCTACGAGCAGTACTTC. The full variable domain, completed using reference TRBV7-9 and TRBJ2-7, is DTGVSQNPRHKITKRGQNVTFRCDPISEHNRLYWYRQTLGQGPEFLTYFQNEAQLEKSRLLSDRFSAERPKGSFSTLEIQRTEQGDSAMYLCASSLDPYEQYFGPGTRLTVT.

This clonotype was counted many times. V and J are TRBV6-4 and TRBJ2-1; D not certain. The germline V and J ends were trimmed by 0 bases and 5 bases, with 8 bases remaining between them. The CDR3 contains 14 residues. The V gene's germline CDR1 is MRHNA and CDR2 SNTAGT. This CDR3 is CASSDSSRNNEQFF. The DNA of the CDR3 is TGTGCCAGCAGTGACTCATCTAGAAACAATGAGCAGTTCTTC.

The chain carries TRBV7-2 and TRBJ2-7; D not certain. V lost 5 bases to trimming and J lost 1 base, with 12 bases between them. The CDR3 runs to 14 residues. Germline CDR1 is SGHTA and CDR2 is FQGNSA. CDR3 nucleotides: TGTGCCAGCAGCCCCACTTGGCGGTCCTACGAGCAGTACTTC. Its protein product is CASSPTWRSYEQYF.

This clonotype was observed at least ten times. The genes are TRBV2 and TRBJ2-1, with TRBD2 matching over 11 bases. The CDR3 runs to 21 residues. Germline-derived CDR1 and CDR2 are SNHLY and FYNNEI. With V trimmed by 7 bases and J by 1 base, 21 bases remained unmatched. CDR3 amino acids: CASNSEVSGRAQRRSYNEQFF. The CDR3 DNA follows: TGTGCCAGCAATAGTGAGGTTAGCGGGAGGGCCCAACGAAGGTCCTACAATGAGCAGTTCTTC.

This clonotype was counted many times. The chain is built from TRBV28 and TRBJ2-7; no clear D gene. The V end lost 4 bases, the J end lost 2 bases, and 18 bases lay between the germline ends. CDR3 size: 16 residues. CDR1 MDHEN and CDR2 SYDVKM come from the germline V gene. The CDR3 DNA sequence: TGTGCCAGCAGTTCCCGGACGAACTTCCCCACCTACGAGCAGTACTTC. Amino acids: CASSSRTNFPTYEQYF.

This sequence joins TRBV18 and TRBJ1-2; unclear D gene. The CDR3 is 13 residues long. Looked up from germline, CDR1 is KGHSH and CDR2 is LQKENI. V shed 3 bases and J shed 8 bases, with 13 bases lying between them. The CDR3 nucleotides read TGTGCCAGCTCACCCCCCCTCCTCTGGGGCTACACCTTC. Amino acid sequence: CASSPPLLWGYTF.

This clonotype occurred many times. This chain links TRBV13 with TRBJ2-7, with a possible D match to TRBD1 (6 bases). Germline V gives CDR1 PRHDT, CDR2 FYEKMQ (reference sequence). CDR3 length: 14 residues. Deletions cut 5 bases from V and 5 bases from J, with 16 bases between. CDR3 in amino acids: CASSPRQVSNEQYF. CDR3 nucleotide sequence: TGTGCCAGCAGCCCTCGACAGGTTTCGAACGAGCAGTACTTC.

Only a few counts were recorded for this clonotype. The DNA for the CDR3 is TGTGCCAGCAGTCGGGACAGCCCCGAGACCCAGTACTTC. This codes for CASSRDSPETQYF. The chain is built from TRBV2 and TRBJ2-5; 7 positions match TRBD1. Germline-derived CDR1 and CDR2 are SNHLY and FYNNEI. This CDR3 is 13 amino acids long. V was pared by 5 bases and J by 5 bases, with 5 bases of the junction left unmatched.

With respect to this clonotype: This could be a read error, since a much larger clone is one nucleotide away. The V call is TRBV5-1, the J call TRBJ2-1; D unresolved. The germline CDR1 and CDR2 sequences are SGHRS and YFSETQ. The ends were cut back, 0 bases at V and 9 bases at J, with 10 bases in the middle. This CDR3 contains 13 residues. This CDR3 is CASSLVDGVEQFF. The CDR3 nucleotides are TGCGCCAGCAGCTTGGTCGATGGCGTTGAGCAGTTCTTC.

This clonotype has ten or more counts. V is TRBV3-1 and J is TRBJ2-7, with D hard to call. This CDR3 is built from 11 residues. CDR1 and CDR2 (germline): LGHDT, YNNKEL (reference sequence). V lost 1 base, J lost 5 bases, and 3 bases lay in between. For the CDR3, the DNA is TGTGCCAGCAGCCAAGTAGACGAGCAGTACTTC. Its protein product is CASSQVDEQYF.

Turning to this clonotype: Possible read error: a much larger clone is one base away. The chain recombines TRBV7-3 with TRBJ2-7; D remains unclear. Per the germline V gene, CDR1 is SGHTA and CDR2 is FQGTGA. Trimming took 5 bases from V and 0 from J, leaving 8 bases between them. The CDR3 extends over 13 amino acids. The CDR3 loop reads CASSAPGSYEQYF. The CDR3 nucleotides are TGTGCCAGCAGCGCCCCGGGCTCCTACGAGCAGTACTTC.

Ten or more counts support this clonotype. The V call is TRBV12-3 or TRBV12-4, the J call TRBJ2-7; 7 bases are shared with TRBD2. The CDR3 covers 16 residues. Trimming cost V 6 bases and J 2 bases; bases outside gene matches: 13. Here the CDR3 DNA reads TGTGCCAGCAGCGCCGGGCGGCGGGAGATCCCCTACGAGCAGTACTTC. The encoded protein is CASSAGRREIPYEQYF.

The chain uses TRBV12-3 or TRBV12-4 and TRBJ1-1; unclear D gene. There are 13 residues in the CDR3. V gave up 2 bases and J gave up 6 bases, with 10 bases separating them. CDR3: CASSLSGSAEAFF. In DNA, the CDR3 is TGTGCCAGCAGTTTATCGGGGAGCGCTGAAGCTTTCTTT.

This clonotype was observed at least ten times. The genes are TRBV7-8 and TRBJ1-1, with unresolved D. The germline CDR1 and CDR2 sequences are SGHVS and FQNEAQ. The V gene lost 1 base and the J gene lost 6 bases, with 9 bases spanning the gap. The CDR3 runs 13 residues. The CDR3 reads CASSLDGRSEAFF. In DNA form, the CDR3 reads TGTGCCAGCAGCTTAGATGGTAGATCTGAAGCTTTCTTT. Combining the CDR3 with reference TRBV7-8 and TRBJ1-1 gives the whole variable domain GAGVSQSPRYKVAKRGQDVALRCDPISGHVSLFWYQQALGQGPEFLTYFQNEAQLDKSGLPSDRFFAERPEGSVSTLKIQRTQQEDSAVYLCASSLDGRSEAFFGQGTRLTVV.

Concerning this clonotype itself: At one of its ends the junction is not consistent with the germline gene, which may arise from a read error. The V gene is TRBV28, the J gene TRBJ2-5; possibly TRBD1 or TRBD2 for D (7 bases each). In germline, CDR1 is MDHEN, CDR2 SYDVKM. There are 16 residues in the CDR3. CDR3 DNA: TGTGCCAGCAGTTTCTGGGGCAGGGGGGGACAAGAGACCCAATACTTC. It codes for CASSFWGRGGQETQYF.

This clonotype came up once. The junction does not match germline at one end; this may be a read error. The gene calls are TRBV7-2 and TRBJ1-3, with D hard to call. CDR1 and CDR2 from the germline V gene are SGHTA and FQGNSA. This CDR3 has 15 residues. The CDR3 nucleotides are TGTGCCAACAGCACTGGACGGAGCTCTGGAAACACCATATATTTT. It translates to CANSTGRSSGNTIYF.

This clonotype was seen ten or more times. The chain carries TRBV7-9 and TRBJ2-7; D ambiguous. The germline gives CDR1 SEHNR, CDR2 FQNEAQ (reference sequence). Trimming removed 4 bases from V and 5 bases from J, with 18 bases in between. CDR3 length: 15 residues. The CDR3 sequence: CASSSGLPSLDEQYF. The CDR3 DNA follows: TGTGCCAGCAGCTCCGGCTTACCCTCTCTTGACGAGCAGTACTTC.